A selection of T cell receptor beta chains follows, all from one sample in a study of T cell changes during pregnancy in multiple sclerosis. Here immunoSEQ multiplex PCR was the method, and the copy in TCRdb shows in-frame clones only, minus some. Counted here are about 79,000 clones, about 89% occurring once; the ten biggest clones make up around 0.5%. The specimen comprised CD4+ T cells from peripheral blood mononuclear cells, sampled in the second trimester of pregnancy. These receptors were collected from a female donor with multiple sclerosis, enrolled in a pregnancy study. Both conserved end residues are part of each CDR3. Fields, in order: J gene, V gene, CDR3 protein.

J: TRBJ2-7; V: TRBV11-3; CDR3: CASSFGSIPYEQYF
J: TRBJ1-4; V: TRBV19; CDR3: CASSIGTDEKLFF
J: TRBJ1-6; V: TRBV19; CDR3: CASRGTGNSPLHF
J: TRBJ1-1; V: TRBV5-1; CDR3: CASSPGQRDMNTEAFF
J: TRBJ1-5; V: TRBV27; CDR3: CASSLRRGLSPQHF
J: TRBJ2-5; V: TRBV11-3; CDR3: CASSWGPQETQYF
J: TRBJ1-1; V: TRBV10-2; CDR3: CASFRGRGNTEAFF
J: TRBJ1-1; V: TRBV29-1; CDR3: CSGMSPRGMNTEAFF
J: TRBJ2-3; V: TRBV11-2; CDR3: CASSLDLGTGQYF
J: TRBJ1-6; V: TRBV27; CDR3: CASSLFQGANSPLHF
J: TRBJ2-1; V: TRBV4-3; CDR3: CASSQERAYNEQFF
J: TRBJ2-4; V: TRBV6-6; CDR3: CASSGSGKAKNIQYF
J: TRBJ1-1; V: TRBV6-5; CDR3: CASSYFGGLNTEAFF
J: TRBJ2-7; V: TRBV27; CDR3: CASRRTSGVYEQYF
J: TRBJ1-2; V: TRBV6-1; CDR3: CASRVPGQGIGYTF
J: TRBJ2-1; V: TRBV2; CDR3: CASSLAGGPSGYEQFF
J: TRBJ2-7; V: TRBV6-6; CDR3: CASTPRDRGNYEQYF
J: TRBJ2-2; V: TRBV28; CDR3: CASSGTSATGELFF
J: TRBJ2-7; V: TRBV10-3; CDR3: CAASGLAAYEQYF
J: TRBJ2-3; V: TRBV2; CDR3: CASSDSPGADTQYF
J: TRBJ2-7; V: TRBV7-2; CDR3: CASSLLGAYEQYF
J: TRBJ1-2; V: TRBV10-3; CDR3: CAISRTHGYTF
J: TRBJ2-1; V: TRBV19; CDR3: CATSEVAGAGEQFF
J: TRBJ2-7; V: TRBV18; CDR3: CASSPGQGPYEQYF
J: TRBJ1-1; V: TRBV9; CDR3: CASSARGQGAEAFF
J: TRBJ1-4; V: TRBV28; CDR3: CASSVGQNEKLFF
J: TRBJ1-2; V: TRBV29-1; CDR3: CSVQVPRQGKDGYTF
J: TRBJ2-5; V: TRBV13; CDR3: CASSPQRGDGGQYF
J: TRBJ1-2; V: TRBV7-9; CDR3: CASSLAFDRGRVYGYTF
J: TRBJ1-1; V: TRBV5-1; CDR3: CASSSSGDTEAFF
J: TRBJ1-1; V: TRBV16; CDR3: CASSLRGRNTEAFF
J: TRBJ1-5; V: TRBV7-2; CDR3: CASSLGAGPNQPQHF
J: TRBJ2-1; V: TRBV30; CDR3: CAWSNPDRDYNEQFF
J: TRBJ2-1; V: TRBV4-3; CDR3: CASSQEGQGYEQFF
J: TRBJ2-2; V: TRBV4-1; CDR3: CASSQDQLAGVSTGELFF
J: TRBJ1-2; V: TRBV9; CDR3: CASSVEGGNGYTF
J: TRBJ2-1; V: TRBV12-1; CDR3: CASSVDSQDYNEQFF
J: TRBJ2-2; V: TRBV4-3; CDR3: CASSQEIGGARIGELFF
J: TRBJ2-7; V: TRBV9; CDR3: CASSVGQGARYVYEQYF
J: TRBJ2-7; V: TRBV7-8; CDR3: CASSLAPGTNYEQYF
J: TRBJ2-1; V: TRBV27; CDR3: CASSFRTSGKFTYNEQFF
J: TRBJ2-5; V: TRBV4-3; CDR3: CASSQDFGLAGDGGTQYF
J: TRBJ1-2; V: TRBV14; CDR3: CASSPRRADHDGYTF
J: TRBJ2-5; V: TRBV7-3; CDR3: CASSPGVQETQYF
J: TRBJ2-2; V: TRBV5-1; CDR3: CASSPAGGLRTGELFF
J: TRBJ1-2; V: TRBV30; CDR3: CASADYGYTF
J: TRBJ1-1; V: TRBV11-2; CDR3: CASSLGGVRIRYTEAFF